The source of this T cell receptor beta chain is a study of long-term antiretroviral therapy in people with HIV. Study in general: Collection dates of the earliest samples fall about a decade before the 2015 immediate-ART recommendation.

HIV-positive participants all received treatment in the United States. CDR1 and CDR2 (germline): SGHTA, FQGNSA. This CDR3 is 13 amino acids long. Between the trimmed V and J ends, which lost 5 bases and 8 bases, there was a span of 15 bases. Running of the v3.0 immunoSEQ assay took place at survey level. Clones were read by immunoSEQ multiplex PCR, and TCRdb kept only the in-frame ones, dropping some. The data contain some 11,000 clones, 65% to 85% of them seen just once; the ten biggest clones take up around a sixth. The source was unsorted PBMCs, collected 1.8 years after starting antiretroviral therapy. The chain joins TRBV7-2 to TRBJ1-2; tentative D call: TRBD1 (5 bases). This receptor was identified in a man aged 40-49 years with HIV. CDR3 DNA sequence: TGTGCCAGCAGCCTGGGCTGGGGCCGGGGCTACACCTTC. Translated: CASSLGWGRGYTF.